The 28 T cell receptor beta chains below all came from one sample that was sequenced in a study of sequential checkpoint blockade in melanoma. As to treatment: randomized to nivolumab then ipilimumab (arm A) or the reverse (arm B). The table came from immunoSEQ multiplex PCR; TCRdb's copy has only in-frame clones and leaves some out. Of some 22,000 clones in the sample, 27% were seen once. Sequencing used tumor tissue (inferred from file names), obtained from a patient given nivolumab and ipilimumab in sequence. These receptors all stem from a human donor with melanoma.

A few counts support this clone. The chain has TRBV28 and TRBJ2-7; possible D gene TRBD1, 5 bases. CDR3 length: 12 residues. V dropped 5 bases and J dropped 5 bases, with 10 bases sitting between them. The germline V gene has CDR1 MDHEN and CDR2 SYDVKM. The CDR3 region is CASSLQGNEQYF. The CDR3, as DNA: TGTGCCAGCAGTCTGCAGGGTAACGAGCAGTACTTC.

V gene TRBV6-8 combines with J gene TRBJ2-5; 15 bases map to TRBD2. This CDR3 spans 16 amino acids. Germline lookup yields CDR1 MNHGY and CDR2 SAAAGT. V lost 8 bases, J lost 6 bases, and 10 bases stayed unmatched. In DNA form, the CDR3 reads TGTGCCAGCTTATCACCGGGACTAGCGGGGGGTAAGACCCAGTACTTC. It encodes CASLSPGLAGGKTQYF.

This rearrangement joins TRBV6-8 to TRBJ2-7; the D is unclear. Germline values: CDR1 MNHGY, CDR2 SAAAGT. V shed 0 bases and J shed 2 bases, with 8 bases lying between them. This CDR3 contains 14 residues. The CDR3 nucleotides read TGTGCCAGCAGTTACTCGCGCAAGCCCTACGAGCAGTACTTC. Protein product: CASSYSRKPYEQYF.

This clone was found many times. The chain couples TRBV11-3 to TRBJ2-2, with 9 bases lining up with TRBD2. Germline V gene data show CDR1 as SGHNT and CDR2 as YENEEA. CDR3 length: 18 residues. V lost 0 bases, J lost 5 bases, and 10 bases stayed unmatched. The CDR3 spells CASSLDHWLAGFTGELFF. The CDR3 DNA sequence: TGTGCCAGCAGCTTAGACCACTGGCTAGCGGGATTTACCGGGGAGCTGTTTTTT.

This clone was counted between two and nine times. The CDR3 reads CASSPVGGGSEKLFF. In DNA, the CDR3 is TGTGCCAGCAGTCCAGTTGGAGGAGGGAGTGAAAAACTGTTTTTT. The chain has TRBV28 and TRBJ1-4; no clear D gene. Between the trimmed V and J ends, which lost 5 bases and 7 bases, there was a span of 17 bases. The CDR3 covers 15 residues. Germline CDR1 is MDHEN and CDR2 is SYDVKM.

This clone was picked up many times. This chain uses TRBV6-8 with TRBJ2-3; TRBD1 matches 7 bases. The germline V gene has CDR1 MNHGY and CDR2 SAAAGT. V gave up 5 bases and J gave up 2 bases; unmatched junction bases: 10. This CDR3 has 16 amino acids. The CDR3 protein is CASSDGTEALTDTQYF. CDR3 DNA sequence: TGTGCCAGCAGTGACGGGACAGAAGCCCTCACAGATACGCAGTATTTT.

This clone was recorded a few times. The chain joins TRBV6-8 to TRBJ1-1; D might be TRBD1 (5 bases). The CDR3 has 14 amino acids. The V gene lost 0 bases and the J gene lost 9 bases, with 14 bases spanning the gap. Germline V gene lookup returns CDR1 MNHGY and CDR2 SAAAGT. The CDR3 here is CASSYSPGKSQAFF. CDR3 in DNA: TGTGCCAGCAGTTACTCGCCAGGGAAGTCTCAAGCTTTCTTT.

The V and J genes are TRBV5-1 and TRBJ2-3; D perhaps matches TRBD1 (6 bases). The length of the CDR3 is 14 residues. Germline values: CDR1 SGHRS, CDR2 YFSETQ. Trimming left V 4 bases short and J 5 bases short, with 14 bases between. The CDR3 region is CASSLDSEVDTQYF. The CDR3 DNA is TGCGCCAGCAGCCTGGACAGCGAGGTAGATACGCAGTATTTT. Supplemented by reference TRBV5-1 and TRBJ2-3, the full variable domain reads KAGVTQTPRYLIKTRGQQVTLSCSPISGHRSVSWYQQTPGQGLQFLFEYFSETQRNKGNFPGRFSGRQFSNSRSEMNVSTLELGDSALYLCASSLDSEVDTQYFGPGTRLTVL.

This clone was detected a few times. This chain connects TRBV6-8 to TRBJ2-3; a weak D match, TRBD2 (6 bases). Trimming removed 6 bases at V and 2 bases at J, with 15 bases between. This CDR3 region has 15 residues. The germline CDR1 and CDR2 sequences are MNHGY and SAAAGT. The CDR3 nucleotides read TGTGCCAGCAGGCCAACTAGCCGCTCCACAGATACGCAGTATTTT. It codes for CASRPTSRSTDTQYF.

In its sample, this clone is medium-sized. The V call is TRBV11-3, the J call TRBJ1-5; 7 bases are a match to TRBD1. Unmatched junction bases numbered 7, after V lost 5 bases and J lost 6 bases. The CDR3 runs 14 residues. CDR1 SGHNT and CDR2 YENEEA come from the germline V gene. CDR3: CASSATGMAQPQHF. In nucleotides, the CDR3 is TGTGCCAGCAGCGCGACAGGGATGGCTCAGCCCCAGCATTTT.

CDR3 in amino acids: CASSLRGDYRTNVLTF. The CDR3 DNA sequence: TGCGCCAGCAGCTTGCGCGGGGACTATCGGACCAACGTCCTGACTTTC. The V and J genes are TRBV5-1 and TRBJ2-6, with TRBD2 matching 7 bases. The germline gives CDR1 SGHRS, CDR2 YFSETQ. J lost 8 bases, V lost 1 base, and 9 bases had no gene match. This CDR3 has 16 amino acids.

This clone was picked up a small number of times. The V gene is TRBV6-7, the J gene TRBJ2-4; tentatively, D is TRBD2 (5 bases). TRBV6-7 is labeled an ORF, and its function is uncertain. V dropped 8 bases and J dropped 6 bases, with 14 bases sitting between them. This CDR3 is 13 amino acids long. The CDR3 nucleotides are TGTGCCAGCCGACTTCGGGGTCGAAACATTCAGTACTTC. Residues: CASRLRGRNIQYF.

In this sample, this clone turned up a few times. The rearrangement links TRBV28 to TRBJ1-2; D is ambiguous. V lost 5 bases, J lost 0 bases, and 10 bases lay in between. Germline CDR1 is MDHEN and CDR2 is SYDVKM. The CDR3 spans 14 residues. The CDR3 loop reads CASSLRMTNYGYTF. The CDR3 bases are TGTGCCAGCAGTCTGAGGATGACTAACTATGGCTACACCTTC.

The genes are TRBV11-3 and TRBJ1-3, with 9 bases aligning to TRBD1. CDR1 is SGHNT, CDR2 YENEEA, per germline. Trimming removed 3 bases from V and 3 bases from J; junction bases left unmatched: 3. CDR3 length: 15 amino acids. CDR3: CASSLTGGGGNTIYF. In DNA, the CDR3 is TGTGCCAGCAGCTTGACAGGGGGTGGTGGAAACACCATATATTTT.

This chain joins TRBV2 and TRBJ2-2; no reliable D call. Germline assignment: CDR1 SNHLY and CDR2 FYNNEI. The length of the CDR3 is 18 residues. Trimming removed 6 bases at V and 4 bases at J, with 24 bases between. The CDR3: CASSEPMLPAWVTGELFF. DNA for the CDR3: TGTGCCAGCAGCGAACCAATGCTGCCAGCGTGGGTCACCGGGGAGCTGTTTTTT.

DNA of the CDR3: TGCGCCAGCAGCCCAACAGGGGGAGGTAGCACCATATATTTT. This translates into CASSPTGGGSTIYF. V gene TRBV5-1 combines with J gene TRBJ1-3, with 8 nucleotides matching TRBD1. This CDR3 comprises 14 residues. Trimming took 4 bases from V and 9 from J; bases not matched to a gene: 9. The germline V gene encodes CDR1 SGHRS and CDR2 YFSETQ.

This clone came up a few times. One end of the junction fails to match germline, which may point to a read error. J is TRBJ2-3 and V is TRBV11-1; 10 nucleotides match TRBD2. This CDR3 spans 15 amino acids. The V gene's germline CDR1 is SGHAT and CDR2 FQDESV (reference sequence). The CDR3 bases are TGTGCTAGCAGCCCGGGACTAGCGTCCACAGATACGCAGTATTTT. It codes for CASSPGLASTDTQYF.

The chain combines TRBV7-6 with TRBJ2-1; 9 bases map to TRBD2. The CDR3 consists of 17 residues. Germline CDR1 reads SGHVS; CDR2 reads FNYEAQ. V shed 3 bases and J 8 bases; nucleotides not matched to a gene: 14. CDR3 amino acids: CASSFRGSSGRLDEQFF. In DNA, the CDR3 is TGTGCCAGCAGCTTCCGGGGGTCGAGCGGGAGGTTGGATGAGCAGTTCTTC.

The chain recombines TRBV19 with TRBJ2-2; 10 bases are a match to TRBD1. The junction had 5 bases not matched to a gene; V was cut back by 8 bases and J by 5 bases. Germline-derived CDR1 and CDR2 are LNHDA and SQIVND (reference sequence). CDR3 length: 14 amino acids. CDR3 DNA: TGTGCCAGTCTCCGGACAGGGGGAACCGGGGAGCTGTTTTTT. It translates to CASLRTGGTGELFF. The entire variable domain, with the rest obtained from reference TRBV19 and TRBJ2-2, is as follows: DGGITQSPKYLFRKEGQNVTLSCEQNLNHDAMYWYRQDPGQGLRLIYYSQIVNDFQKGDIAEGYSVSREKKESFPLTVTSAQKNPTAFYLCASLRTGGTGELFFGEGSRLTVL.

V usage is TRBV6-8 and J usage is TRBJ2-1, with D possibly being TRBD2 (5 bases). Germline V gives CDR1 MNHGY, CDR2 SAAAGT. The CDR3 loop spans 15 amino acids. Trimming cost V 5 bases and J 7 bases, with 18 bases left between them. As DNA, the CDR3 is TGTGCCAGCAGTAAAAGGCTCGGAGGCCGGAATGAGCAGTTCTTC. Its translation is CASSKRLGGRNEQFF.

This clone was seen ten or more times. This chain connects TRBV7-5 to TRBJ1-2. TRBV7-5 is classified as a pseudogene. This CDR3 contains 15 residues. The DNA of the CDR3 is TGTGCCAGCAGCTTGGAAACCTTAGCTAACTATGGCTACACCTTC. It codes for CASSLETLANYGYTF.

The chain carries TRBV11-3 and TRBJ2-7; 8 nucleotides line up with TRBD2. This CDR3 has 15 residues. Germline V gene data show CDR1 as SGHNT and CDR2 as YENEEA. V shed 2 bases, J shed 4 bases, and the junction held 7 bases outside the gene matches. The CDR3 spells CASSLWAGGSYEQYF. CDR3 sequence (DNA): TGTGCCAGCAGCTTATGGGCGGGAGGAAGTTACGAGCAGTACTTC.

Here the CDR3 reads CASSGLELTGELFF. The CDR3 coding sequence is TGTGCCAGCAGTGGGTTGGAACTCACCGGGGAGCTGTTTTTT. This chain uses TRBV28 with TRBJ2-2, with unresolved D. CDR1 is MDHEN, CDR2 SYDVKM, per germline. The CDR3 is 14 residues long. V lost 5 bases, J lost 4 bases, and 11 bases lay in between.

This clone was observed a few times. The J gene is TRBJ1-1, the V gene TRBV19, with TRBD1 matching 7 bases. Germline CDR1 LNHDA, CDR2 SQIVND (reference sequence). CDR3 size: 14 residues. V lost 2 bases, J lost 6 bases, and 6 bases stayed unmatched. CDR3 residues: CASSIWTGHAEAFF. As DNA, the CDR3 is TGTGCCAGTAGTATATGGACAGGTCACGCTGAAGCTTTCTTT.

This clone was counted only a few times. CDR3 loop: CASSANGFETQYF. As DNA, the CDR3 is TGTGCCAGCAGTGCGAACGGGTTTGAGACCCAGTACTTC. The genes are TRBV6-8 and TRBJ2-5; D not certain. This CDR3 has 13 amino acids. V dropped 5 bases and J dropped 5 bases, with 12 bases sitting between them. Germline V gene lookup returns CDR1 MNHGY and CDR2 SAAAGT.

This clone is a singleton in its sample. This chain joins TRBV14 and TRBJ1-2, with 9 nucleotides matching TRBD1. The V gene end was trimmed by 3 bases and the J gene end by 8 bases; junction bases not matched to a gene: 7. The CDR3 covers 14 residues. Germline V lookup: CDR1 SGHDN, CDR2 FVKESK. This CDR3 is CASSQGQGPLGYTF. In nucleotides, the CDR3 is TGTGCCAGCAGCCAGGGACAGGGTCCTCTCGGCTACACCTTC.

The J gene is TRBJ2-1, the V gene TRBV28; 10 bases agree with TRBD2. The junction had 16 bases not matched to a gene; V was cut back by 7 bases and J by 10 bases. The CDR3 is 16 residues long. Germline CDR1 is MDHEN and CDR2 is SYDVKM. CDR3 amino acids: CASTSGSVSGGPEQFF. CDR3 nucleotides: TGTGCCAGCACCTCCGGGAGTGTTAGCGGGGGGCCCGAGCAGTTCTTC. The complete variable domain, with remaining parts taken from reference TRBV28 and TRBJ2-1, reads DVKVTQSSRYLVKRTGEKVFLECVQDMDHENMFWYRQDPGLGLRLIYFSYDVKMKEKGDIPEGYSVSREKKERFSLILESASTNQTSMYLCASTSGSVSGGPEQFFGPGTRLTVL.

V and J are TRBV28 and TRBJ1-5, with D maybe TRBD1 (6 bases). V dropped 5 bases and J dropped 6 bases, with 17 bases sitting between them. Germline V CDR1 and CDR2: MDHEN, SYDVKM. The length of the CDR3 is 15 residues. CDR3 region: CASSQTRQALQPQHF. The CDR3 nucleotides read TGTGCCAGCAGTCAGACCCGACAGGCCCTTCAGCCCCAGCATTTT. Full variable domain (remainder filled in from reference TRBV28 and TRBJ1-5): DVKVTQSSRYLVKRTGEKVFLECVQDMDHENMFWYRQDPGLGLRLIYFSYDVKMKEKGDIPEGYSVSREKKERFSLILESASTNQTSMYLCASSQTRQALQPQHFGDGTRLSIL.